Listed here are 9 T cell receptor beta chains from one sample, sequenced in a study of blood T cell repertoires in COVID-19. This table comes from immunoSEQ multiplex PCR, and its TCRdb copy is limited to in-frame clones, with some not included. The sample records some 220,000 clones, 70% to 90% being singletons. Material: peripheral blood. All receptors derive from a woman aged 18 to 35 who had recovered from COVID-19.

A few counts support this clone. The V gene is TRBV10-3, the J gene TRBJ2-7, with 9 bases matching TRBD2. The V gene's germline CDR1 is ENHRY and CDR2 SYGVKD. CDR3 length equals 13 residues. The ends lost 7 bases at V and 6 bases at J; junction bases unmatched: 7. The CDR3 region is CAINPSGNGEQYF. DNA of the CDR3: TGTGCCATCAATCCTAGCGGGAACGGCGAGCAGTACTTC.

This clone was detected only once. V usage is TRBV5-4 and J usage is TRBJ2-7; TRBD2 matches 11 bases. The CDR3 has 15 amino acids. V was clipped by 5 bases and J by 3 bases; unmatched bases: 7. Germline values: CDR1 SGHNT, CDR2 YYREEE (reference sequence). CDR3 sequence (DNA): TGTGCCAGCAGTCCCGGGACTAGCGGCTACTACGAGCAGTACTTC. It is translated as CASSPGTSGYYEQYF.

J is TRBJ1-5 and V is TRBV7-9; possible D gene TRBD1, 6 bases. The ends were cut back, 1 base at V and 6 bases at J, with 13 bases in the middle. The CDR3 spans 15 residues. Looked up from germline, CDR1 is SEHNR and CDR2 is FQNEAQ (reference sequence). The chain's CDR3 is CASSLVGGAGQPQHF. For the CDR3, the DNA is TGTGCCAGCAGCTTAGTTGGGGGGGCGGGTCAGCCCCAGCATTTT.

The chain's CDR3 is CASSPRDRAFDEQFF. The CDR3 DNA is TGTGCCAGCAGCCCCCGGGACAGGGCTTTCGATGAGCAGTTCTTC. The chain carries TRBV11-2 and TRBJ2-1; 9 bases fit TRBD1. CDR3 length: 15 residues. Germline V gives CDR1 SGHAT, CDR2 FQNNGV. J lost 8 bases, V lost 5 bases, and 10 bases had no gene match.

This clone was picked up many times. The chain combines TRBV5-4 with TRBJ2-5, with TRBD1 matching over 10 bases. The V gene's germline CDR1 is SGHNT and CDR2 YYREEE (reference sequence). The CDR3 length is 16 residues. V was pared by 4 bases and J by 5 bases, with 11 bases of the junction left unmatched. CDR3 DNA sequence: TGTGCCAGCAGCCACCAACCCGGACAGGGGGATGAGACCCAGTACTTC. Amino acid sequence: CASSHQPGQGDETQYF.

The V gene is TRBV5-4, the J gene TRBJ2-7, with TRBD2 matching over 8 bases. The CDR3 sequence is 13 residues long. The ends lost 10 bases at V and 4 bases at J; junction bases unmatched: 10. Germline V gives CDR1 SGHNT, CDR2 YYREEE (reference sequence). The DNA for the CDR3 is TGTGCCTTGCAGCGGACTAGCCGATACGAGCAGTACTTC. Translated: CALQRTSRYEQYF.

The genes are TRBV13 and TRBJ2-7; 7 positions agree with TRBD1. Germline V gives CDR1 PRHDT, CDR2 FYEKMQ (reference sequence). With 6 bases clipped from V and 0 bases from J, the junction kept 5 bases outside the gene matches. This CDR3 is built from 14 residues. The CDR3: CASRLRGTSYEQYF. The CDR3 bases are TGTGCCAGCAGGCTCAGGGGGACCTCCTACGAGCAGTACTTC.

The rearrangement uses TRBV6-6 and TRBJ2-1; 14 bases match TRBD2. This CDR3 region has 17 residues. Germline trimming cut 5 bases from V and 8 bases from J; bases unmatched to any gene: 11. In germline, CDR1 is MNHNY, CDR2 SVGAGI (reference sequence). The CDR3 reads CASSPSAGLAGAHEQFF. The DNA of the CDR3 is TGTGCCAGCAGTCCCTCGGCGGGACTAGCGGGAGCCCATGAGCAGTTCTTC.

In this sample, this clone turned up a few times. For the CDR3, the DNA is TGTGCCAGCAGCCAAGATCAAGCGGGAGGTAACTCCTACGAGCAGTACTTC. This gives the protein CASSQDQAGGNSYEQYF. V is TRBV4-2 and J is TRBJ2-7; 9 nucleotides agree with TRBD2. Germline lookup yields CDR1 LGHNA and CDR2 YNFKEQ. The trim removed 0 bases at V and 0 bases at J, leaving 6 bases unmatched. The CDR3 consists of 17 residues.